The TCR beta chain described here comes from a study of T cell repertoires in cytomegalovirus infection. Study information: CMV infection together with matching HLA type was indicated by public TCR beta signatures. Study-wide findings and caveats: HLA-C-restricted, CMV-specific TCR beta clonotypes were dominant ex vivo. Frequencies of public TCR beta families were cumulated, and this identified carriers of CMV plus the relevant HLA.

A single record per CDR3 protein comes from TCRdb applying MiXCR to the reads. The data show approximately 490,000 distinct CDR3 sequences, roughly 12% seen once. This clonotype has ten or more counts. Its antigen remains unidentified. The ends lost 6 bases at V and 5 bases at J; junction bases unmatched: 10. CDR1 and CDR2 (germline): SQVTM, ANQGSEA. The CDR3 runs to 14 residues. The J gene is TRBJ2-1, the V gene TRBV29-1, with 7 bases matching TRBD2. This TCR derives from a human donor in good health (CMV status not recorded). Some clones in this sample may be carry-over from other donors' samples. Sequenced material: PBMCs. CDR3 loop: CSVVNLLADNEQFF. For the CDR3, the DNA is TGCAGCGTCGTTAATCTGCTAGCGGACAATGAGCAGTTCTTC.